The clone carrying this T cell receptor beta chain has just a few counts. This entry comes from a study of blood T cells in healthy people across ages. The authors ran a second PCR of roughly 6 to 12 cycles using a sample-barcoded 5' primer and a J-beta primer mix. TCRdb called the 5' RACE reads again in MiXCR, with one record for every CDR3 protein. The top ten clones hold 15% of a sample with fewer than 800,000 distinct CDR3 sequences, 32% of them seen once. Trimming removed 3 bases at V and 1 base at J, with 9 bases between. CDR1 MNHNY and CDR2 SVGAGI come from the germline V gene (reference sequence). The CDR3 covers 14 residues.

The source material was blood. The rearrangement uses TRBV6-6 and TRBJ1-1, with D possibly matching TRBD1 (5 bases). This receptor was identified in a woman of 80 years or more in good health. The DNA for the CDR3 is TGTGCCAGCAGTTATCAGGGATCGAACACTGAAGCTTTCTTT. It is translated as CASSYQGSNTEAFF.